This T cell receptor beta chain was recovered during a study of blood T cell repertoires in COVID-19. On the study more broadly: T cells, B-cell-depleted T cells, or PBMCs supplied cDNA or gDNA.

In the authors' methods: It was from reference gene primer amplification that nucleated cell counts were estimated. TCRdb keeps only in-frame clones here, not all; method: immunoSEQ multiplex PCR. That table is the source of V, J and clone size, and D and trimming were worked out from the DNA. The sample lists some 160,000 clones, less than 90% occurring once. The CDR3 runs 12 residues. The V gene lost 4 bases and the J gene lost 4 bases, with 7 bases spanning the gap. CDR1 LNHDA and CDR2 SQIVND come from the germline V gene (reference sequence). Donors were grouped by their self-reported clinical history. In Cohort 3, a recovered donor had either two negative PCRs, clearance, or symptom resolution.

This clonotype originated in a woman in her forties or fifties who had recovered from COVID-19. The chain recombines TRBV19 with TRBJ1-2; D remains unclear. The sequenced sample consisted of PBMCs or T cells enriched from blood (not recorded which). CDR3 sequence reads: CASSTESYGYTF. The CDR3 nucleotides are TGTGCCAGTAGTACCGAGTCCTATGGCTACACCTTC.